A selection of T cell receptor beta chains follows, all from one sample in a study of beta chain features in type 1 diabetes. The method was immunoSEQ multiplex PCR; TCRdb's version includes in-frame clones alone and lacks a portion of them. Seen here are hundreds of thousands of clones, around an eighth observed once, and the top ten hold 0.035% to 0.045%. Specimen: naive CD4+ T cells from blood. The source is a man between 18 and 35 years old with type 1 diabetes. The CDR3 runs from the conserved cysteine through the conserved F or W. Each record gives: D gene, J gene, clone size, V gene, CDR3 DNA, CDR3 protein. D genes are given only for firm matches. Only part of the rows carry a size: once, few, many, or a class if the clone is expanded.

>TRBD2|TRBJ2-1|few|TRBV5-1
TGCGCCAGCAGCTTGGTCGGGACTACGTACAATGAGCAGTTCTTC
CASSLVGTTYNEQFF
>NA|TRBJ1-6|NA|TRBV30
TGTGCCTGGCAACCTACACCGAGCTCCTATAATTCACCCCTCCACTTT
CAWQPTPSSYNSPLHF
>TRBD1|TRBJ2-5|NA|TRBV7-9
TGTGCCAGCAGCGGAGACAGGGGAGAGACCCAGTACTTC
CASSGDRGETQYF
>TRBD1|TRBJ2-7|NA|TRBV11-2
TGTGCCAGCAGCGGCCCCGGACAGGGTGGCAACGAGCAGTACTTC
CASSGPGQGGNEQYF
>NA|TRBJ1-1|NA|TRBV14
TGTGCCAGCAGCCAACTGGAGTACATGAACACTGAAGCTTTCTTT
CASSQLEYMNTEAFF
>NA|TRBJ1-1|NA|TRBV11-2
TGTGCCAGCAGCCGGAAGGTACAGGGACCGAACACTGAAGCTTTCTTT
CASSRKVQGPNTEAFF
>NA|TRBJ2-3|NA|TRBV29-1
TGCAGCGCCGGCCGCACAGATACGCAGTATTTT
CSAGRTDTQYF
>NA|TRBJ2-7|few|TRBV7-9
TGTGCCAGCAGCCTACGGCCTAGTTCTCACGAGCAGTACTTC
CASSLRPSSHEQYF
>NA|TRBJ2-7|NA|TRBV5-4
TGTGCCAGCAGCTTAGACCGCCACTACGAGCAGTACTTC
CASSLDRHYEQYF
>TRBD1|TRBJ2-1|few|TRBV27
TGTGCCAGCAGCCATACCGGGACAGGATCTTACAATGAGCAGTTCTTC
CASSHTGTGSYNEQFF
>NA|TRBJ2-1|NA|TRBV7-9
TGTGCCAGCAGCCTCCGGACGGGGGAAAGGAATGAGCAGTTCTTC
CASSLRTGERNEQFF
>TRBD1|TRBJ2-1|NA|TRBV7-2
TGTGCCAGCAGCTTAGCGGGGACAGGGGGCACTAATGAGCAGTTCTTC
CASSLAGTGGTNEQFF
>TRBD1|TRBJ1-1|NA|TRBV6-6
TGTGCCAGCAGTCACCCCCGGACAGGGCCAAACACTGAAGCTTTCTTT
CASSHPRTGPNTEAFF
>NA|TRBJ2-2|NA|TRBV10-3
TGTGCCATCAGTGAATGGGGTACTATGACGAACACCGGGGAGCTGTTTTTT
CAISEWGTMTNTGELFF